This TCR beta chain is drawn from a study of T-cell memory formation after mild COVID-19. This CDR3 spans 16 amino acids. CDR1 is SGHNT, CDR2 YYREEE, per germline (reference sequence). Trimming removed 0 bases from V and 2 bases from J, with 14 bases in between. Study-level points and caveats: Memory cells collected pre-infection included some clones that later responded, suggesting cross-reactive memory joined. Largely, contracting CD4+ clones fell within CM and EM, and contracting CD8+ clones within EMRA. Day 15 to 85 contractors were CD4/CD8 balanced; later expanders leaned CD4+.

TCRdb reanalysed the 5' RACE reads using MiXCR and keeps one entry per CDR3 protein. The data hold around 300,000 distinct CDR3 sequences, with over 15% observed a single time. On this clonotype: Its cognate antigen is unknown.

The sample taken for sequencing was PBMCs or a T cell subset sorted from them (not recorded which). The rearrangement uses TRBV5-4 and TRBJ2-5; no firm D call. The receptor was derived from a man younger than 35 who had mild COVID-19 (a few samples of this study predate the infection). Cell type and time point are not known. The CDR3: CASSLGSGKTQETQYF. The DNA for the CDR3 is TGTGCCAGCAGCTTGGGGTCAGGAAAGACGCAAGAGACCCAGTACTTC.